This TCR beta chain was documented in a study of control samples from healthy donors and cancer patients. Germline V gene lookup returns CDR1 MNHEY and CDR2 SMNVEV (reference sequence). The junction had 5 bases not matched to a gene; V was cut back by 6 bases and J by 3 bases. The CDR3 contains 14 residues. TCRdb's copy holds only in-frame clones and misses some; the assay was immunoSEQ multiplex PCR. The sample lists approximately 210,000 clones, about 90% seen once, with 1.5% to 2% in the top ten. Sequenced sample: blood. The sequence derives from a man in his thirties or forties in good health. The chain uses TRBV27 and TRBJ1-3, with 7 bases identical to TRBD1. DNA for the CDR3: TGTGCCAGCAGCGACAGGGCTGGTGGAAACACCATATATTTT. It specifies CASSDRAGGNTIYF.